This T cell receptor (beta chain) comes out of a study of vaccination and CD4 T cells after COVID-19. As concerns this clonotype: Its specificity is not known.

The Oncomine TCR Beta short-read assay was applied to DNA of cultured CD4+ T cells. TCRdb re-called the PCR reads with MiXCR, one entry per CDR3 protein. The table lists 16,000 or so distinct CDR3 sequences, about half of them singletons. CDR1 DFQATT and CDR2 SNEGSKA come from the germline V gene (reference sequence). The CDR3 is 13 residues long. Trimming took off 2 bases at V and 7 bases at J, with 11 bases between the two ends. Noted treatment: approximately 9-day PBMC culture with coronavirus spike peptide pools or control peptides (ViraFEST assay). The study's findings and limits: The rise in median SARS-CoV-2-reactive clonotypes, from about 20 to 38, was not significant. Researchers report that a median about 89% of reactive clones in convalescent patients surfaced only post-vaccination.

Source material: CD4+ T cells from blood, cultured in vitro. This chain uses TRBV20-1 with TRBJ2-2; perhaps TRBD2 as D (6 bases). This clonotype was sampled from a human donor who had recovered from COVID-19. The CDR3 sequence: CSARFASVGELFF. CDR3 in DNA: TGCAGTGCTAGATTTGCTAGCGTCGGGGAGCTGTTTTTT.